These 18 T cell receptor beta chains came from one sample sequenced in a study of long-term antiretroviral therapy in people with HIV. immunoSEQ v3.0 was run at survey level. The protocol was immunoSEQ multiplex PCR, while the TCRdb copy is restricted to in-frame clones and leaves out a portion. This table holds 36,000 or so clones, roughly 80% found once. Sequenced material: unsorted PBMCs, taken 0.6 years after starting antiretroviral therapy. The receptors shown here come from a man in his late teens or twenties with HIV.

The V and J genes are TRBV6-1 and TRBJ2-5, with 8 positions matching TRBD2. J lost 5 bases, V lost 7 bases, and 9 bases had no gene match. The germline CDR1 and CDR2 sequences are MNHNS and SASEGT. This CDR3 has 14 amino acids. Here the CDR3 reads CASTGSGSRETQYF. In DNA, the CDR3 is TGTGCCAGCACAGGCAGCGGGAGCCGGGAGACCCAGTACTTC.

This chain joins TRBV28 and TRBJ2-7; 8 bases line up with TRBD1. Germline V gene lookup returns CDR1 MDHEN and CDR2 SYDVKM. This CDR3 is built from 19 residues. V gave up 5 bases and J gave up 5 bases; unmatched junction bases: 23. The CDR3 here is CASSPMGLGGRGLFDEQYF. Here the CDR3 DNA reads TGTGCCAGCAGTCCGATGGGCCTGGGGGGCAGGGGGCTTTTCGACGAGCAGTACTTC.

V gene TRBV6-5 combines with J gene TRBJ1-5; TRBD1 matches 9 bases. This CDR3 comprises 15 residues. V was clipped by 2 bases and J by 6 bases; unmatched bases: 5. Germline CDR1 MNHEY, CDR2 SVGAGI. As DNA, the CDR3 is TGTGCCAGCAGTTACGAGACAGGGGGTTCTCAGCCCCAGCATTTT. This encodes CASSYETGGSQPQHF.

The chain recombines TRBV7-2 with TRBJ2-1, with 7 nucleotides matching TRBD2. The trim removed 1 base at V and 15 bases at J, leaving 12 bases unmatched. Germline V gives CDR1 SGHTA, CDR2 FQGNSA. This CDR3 has 14 amino acids. The CDR3 coding sequence is TGTGCCAGCAGCTTAGAGTTTAGCGGGTCCTCTCCGTTCTTC. It translates to CASSLEFSGSSPFF.

V and J are TRBV7-6 and TRBJ1-2; 9 bases map to TRBD1. From germline, CDR1 is SGHVS and CDR2 FNYEAQ. This CDR3 contains 16 residues. V was clipped by 3 bases and J by 3 bases; unmatched bases: 8. In nucleotides, the CDR3 is TGTGCCAGCAGCTTCCTACAGGGGGCCAATCACTATGGCTACACCTTC. It is translated as CASSFLQGANHYGYTF.

The J gene is TRBJ2-7, the V gene TRBV5-5; D possibly matches TRBD1 or TRBD2 (7 bases each). V gave up 3 bases and J gave up 7 bases, with 17 bases separating them. The CDR3 length is 14 residues. Germline CDR1 and CDR2: SGHKS and YYEKEE (reference sequence). The DNA of the CDR3 is TGTGCCAGCAGCTCCAGGGGGAGGGCCAGAGAGCAGTACTTC. Translated: CASSSRGRAREQYF.

V usage is TRBV5-4 and J usage is TRBJ2-5; tentatively, D is TRBD1 (6 bases). The CDR3 covers 13 residues. Trimming pared 0 bases from V and 4 bases from J, leaving 7 bases between. The germline V gene has CDR1 SGHNT and CDR2 YYREEE (reference sequence). CDR3 bases: TGTGCCAGCAGCTTGGGAGGGGGAGAGACCCAGTACTTC. It encodes CASSLGGGETQYF.

The chain carries TRBV11-2 and TRBJ2-1; D tentatively fits TRBD1 or TRBD2 (5 bases each). The CDR3 consists of 16 residues. V was clipped by 5 bases and J by 2 bases, with 16 bases between them. The germline V gene has CDR1 SGHAT and CDR2 FQNNGV. The DNA of the CDR3 is TGTGCCAGCAGCCCCCGGGACCTTAAAGCCTACAATGAGCAGTTCTTC. This translates into CASSPRDLKAYNEQFF.

This clone was counted only a few times. V is TRBV7-8 and J is TRBJ2-1; D tentatively reads TRBD1 or TRBD2 (5 bases each). With 2 bases removed from V and 7 bases from J, the gap between germline ends came to 15 bases. Germline assignment: CDR1 SGHVS and CDR2 FQNEAQ. The CDR3 extends over 15 amino acids. The CDR3 bases are TGTGCCAGCAGCTTAAGGGACGGTTTCAGGAATGAGCAGTTCTTC. Its protein is CASSLRDGFRNEQFF.

V and J are TRBV7-2 and TRBJ1-2; D not certain. Germline CDR1 reads SGHTA; CDR2 reads FQGNSA. The CDR3 length is 11 residues. Trimming pared 5 bases from V and 5 bases from J, leaving 6 bases between. DNA for the CDR3: TGTGCCAGCAGCCCTCTATATGGCTACACCTTC. This codes for CASSPLYGYTF.

The V and J genes are TRBV11-2 and TRBJ2-7; weak D call: TRBD2 (5 bases). CDR1 is SGHAT, CDR2 FQNNGV, per germline. V shed 7 bases and J shed 5 bases, with 12 bases lying between them. The CDR3 totals 12 residues. The CDR3 region is CASNSLRDEQYF. In DNA, the CDR3 is TGTGCCAGCAACTCCCTGCGGGACGAGCAGTACTTC.

The chain carries TRBV6-5 and TRBJ1-1, with TRBD1 matching 8 bases. The V gene end was trimmed by 6 bases and the J gene end by 2 bases; junction bases not matched to a gene: 8. Germline assignment: CDR1 MNHEY and CDR2 SVGAGI. The CDR3 has 15 amino acids. The CDR3 protein is CASRRPDRVNTEAFF. DNA for the CDR3: TGTGCCAGCAGACGACCGGACAGGGTTAACACTGAAGCTTTCTTT.

The chain combines TRBV7-2 with TRBJ2-1; D may be TRBD2 (6 bases). The germline V gene encodes CDR1 SGHTA and CDR2 FQGNSA. V gave up 5 bases and J gave up 7 bases, with 15 bases separating them. The CDR3 consists of 14 residues. CDR3 DNA sequence: TGTGCCAGCAGCCCGAGTCGCGGGGTAAATGAGCAGTTCTTC. Protein sequence: CASSPSRGVNEQFF. Full variable domain (remainder filled in from reference TRBV7-2 and TRBJ2-1): GAGVSQSPSNKVTEKGKDVELRCDPISGHTALYWYRQSLGQGLEFLIYFQGNSAPDKSGLPSDRFSAERTGGSVSTLTIQRTQQEDSAVYLCASSPSRGVNEQFFGPGTRLTVL.

The chain's CDR3 is CASSAKDLYEQYF. The CDR3 nucleotides are TGTGCCAGCAGTGCCAAGGACCTCTACGAGCAGTACTTC. The chain joins TRBV2 to TRBJ2-7; unclear D gene. CDR3 length: 13 residues. The V and J ends lost 4 bases and 3 bases respectively, with 10 bases between them. Germline values: CDR1 SNHLY, CDR2 FYNNEI.

V gene TRBV18 combines with J gene TRBJ2-2, with D perhaps TRBD1 (5 bases). This CDR3 is built from 14 residues. The V gene's germline CDR1 is KGHSH and CDR2 LQKENI. Trimming cost V 3 bases and J 8 bases, with 13 bases left between them. CDR3 DNA: TGTGCCAGCTCACCGACTGACAGCCCGGGGGAGCTGTTTTTT. It encodes CASSPTDSPGELFF.

The gene calls are TRBV28 and TRBJ2-3; 9 bases align to TRBD2. J lost 4 bases, V lost 1 base, and 3 bases had no gene match. CDR1 and CDR2 from the germline V gene are MDHEN and SYDVKM. This CDR3 has 15 amino acids. The CDR3 DNA follows: TGTGCCAGCAGTTTATATGCGGGAGGGCCAGATACGCAGTATTTT. This sequence encodes CASSLYAGGPDTQYF.

The CDR3 is CASSSLTNTGSEQFF. The CDR3, as DNA: TGTGCCAGCAGCTCCCTAACAAATACAGGGAGTGAGCAGTTCTTC. The V gene is TRBV7-8, the J gene TRBJ2-1, with D possibly being TRBD1 (6 bases). CDR1 is SGHVS and CDR2 is FQNEAQ in the germline V gene. V gave up 4 bases and J gave up 9 bases, with 19 bases separating them. The CDR3 consists of 15 residues.

This chain connects TRBV29-1 to TRBJ2-1; D remains unclear. V was clipped by 7 bases and J by 3 bases, with 13 bases between them. The CDR3 runs 13 residues. Germline V gene data show CDR1 as SQVTM and CDR2 as ANQGSEA. The CDR3 loop reads CSAMARNYNEQFF. The CDR3 coding sequence is TGCAGCGCCATGGCTAGAAACTACAATGAGCAGTTCTTC.